The text below deals with one TCR beta chain. Its antigen remains unidentified. The data were produced by immunoSEQ multiplex PCR, yet TCRdb's version contains in-frame clones alone and is incomplete. Of more than 110,000 clones listed, about 88% are singletons. The CDR3 length is 14 residues. V was pared by 1 base and J by 8 bases, with 14 bases between. Germline CDR1 reads SGHTA; CDR2 reads FQGNSA. The source of the sample is a study of T cell responses to AZD1222 COVID-19 vaccine. General study points: The number of AZD1222 recipients seropositive at baseline was only five or six. Nearly half of unique spike-specific TCRs reportedly avoided B.1.351 and B.1.1.7 mutated regions.

The sequenced sample was peripheral blood, obtained 28 days after the second AZD1222 dose. The genes are TRBV7-2 and TRBJ1-2; D is unresolved. The sequence was collected from an adult who received the AZD1222 COVID-19 vaccine. This CDR3 is CASSLVEGPGGYTF. The CDR3 region has the DNA TGTGCCAGCAGCTTAGTGGAGGGTCCGGGAGGCTACACCTTC.